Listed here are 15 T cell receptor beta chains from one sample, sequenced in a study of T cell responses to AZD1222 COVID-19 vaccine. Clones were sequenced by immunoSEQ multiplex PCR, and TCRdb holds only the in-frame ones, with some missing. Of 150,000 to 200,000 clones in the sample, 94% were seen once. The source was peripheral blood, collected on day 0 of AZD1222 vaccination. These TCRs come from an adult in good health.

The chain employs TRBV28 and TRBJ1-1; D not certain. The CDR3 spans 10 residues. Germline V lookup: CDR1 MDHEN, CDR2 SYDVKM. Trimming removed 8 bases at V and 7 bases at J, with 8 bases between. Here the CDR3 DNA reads TGTGCCAGCTCGATTAATGAAGCTTTCTTT. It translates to CASSINEAFF.

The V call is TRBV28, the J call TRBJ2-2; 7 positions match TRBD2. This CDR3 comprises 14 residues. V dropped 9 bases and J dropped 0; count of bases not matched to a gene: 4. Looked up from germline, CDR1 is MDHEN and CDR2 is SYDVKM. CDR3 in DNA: TGTGCCAGTCTGCGGGGGTCGAACACCGGGGAGCTGTTTTTT. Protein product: CASLRGSNTGELFF.

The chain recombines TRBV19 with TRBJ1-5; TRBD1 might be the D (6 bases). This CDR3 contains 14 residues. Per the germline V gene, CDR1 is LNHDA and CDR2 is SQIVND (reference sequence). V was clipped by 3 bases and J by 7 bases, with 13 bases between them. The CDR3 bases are TGTGCCAGTAGTATTAGGGGGGGAAGGCAGCCCCAGCATTTT. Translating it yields CASSIRGGRQPQHF. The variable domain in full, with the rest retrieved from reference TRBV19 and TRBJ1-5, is DGGITQSPKYLFRKEGQNVTLSCEQNLNHDAMYWYRQDPGQGLRLIYYSQIVNDFQKGDIAEGYSVSREKKESFPLTVTSAQKNPTAFYLCASSIRGGRQPQHFGDGTRLSIL.

In DNA, the CDR3 is TGTGCCAGCAGCCCGGGCGAGCGGTACAATGAGCAGTTCTTC. Its protein is CASSPGERYNEQFF. The J gene is TRBJ2-1, the V gene TRBV7-9; D may be TRBD2 (5 bases). In germline, CDR1 is SEHNR, CDR2 FQNEAQ (reference sequence). This CDR3 has 14 residues. Trimming left V 5 bases short and J 4 bases short, with 12 bases between. Full variable domain (missing parts from reference TRBV7-9 and TRBJ2-1): DTGVSQNPRHKITKRGQNVTFRCDPISEHNRLYWYRQTLGQGPEFLTYFQNEAQLEKSRLLSDRFSAERPKGSFSTLEIQRTEQGDSAMYLCASSPGERYNEQFFGPGTRLTVL.

The DNA of the CDR3 is TGTGCCAGCAGCGTTCTGAGACAGGGGCTCTACAATGAGCAGTTCTTC. Translating gives CASSVLRQGLYNEQFF. This sequence joins TRBV9 and TRBJ2-1; 8 nucleotides align to TRBD1. V lost 2 bases and J lost 3; bases outside the gene matches: 7. CDR3 size: 16 residues. Germline lookup yields CDR1 SGDLS and CDR2 YYNGEE.

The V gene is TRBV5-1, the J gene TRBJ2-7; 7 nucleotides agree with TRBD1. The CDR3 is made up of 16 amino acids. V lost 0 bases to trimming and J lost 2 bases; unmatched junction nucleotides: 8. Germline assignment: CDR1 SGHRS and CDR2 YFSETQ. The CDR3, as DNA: TGCGCCAGCAGCTTGGGGGGGACAGCGACGACCTACGAGCAGTACTTC. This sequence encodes CASSLGGTATTYEQYF.

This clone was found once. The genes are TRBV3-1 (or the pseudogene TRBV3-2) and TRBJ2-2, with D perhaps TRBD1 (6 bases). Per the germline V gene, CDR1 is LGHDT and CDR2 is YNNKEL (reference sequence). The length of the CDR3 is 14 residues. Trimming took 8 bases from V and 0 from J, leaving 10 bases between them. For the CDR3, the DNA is TGTGCCAGCGGACAGACCCCGAACACCGGGGAGCTGTTTTTT. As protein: CASGQTPNTGELFF.

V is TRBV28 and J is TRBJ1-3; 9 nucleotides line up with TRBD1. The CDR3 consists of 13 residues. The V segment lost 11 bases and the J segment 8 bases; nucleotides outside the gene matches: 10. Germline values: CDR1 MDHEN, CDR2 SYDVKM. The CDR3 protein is CAVKQGAVDTIYF. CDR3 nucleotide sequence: TGTGCCGTAAAACAGGGGGCGGTTGACACCATATATTTT.

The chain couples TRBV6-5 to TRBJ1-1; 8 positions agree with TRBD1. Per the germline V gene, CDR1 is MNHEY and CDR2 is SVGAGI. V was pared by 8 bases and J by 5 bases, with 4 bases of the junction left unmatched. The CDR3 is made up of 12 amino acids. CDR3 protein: CASRQGATEAFF. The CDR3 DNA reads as TGTGCCAGCCGGCAGGGGGCAACTGAAGCTTTCTTT.

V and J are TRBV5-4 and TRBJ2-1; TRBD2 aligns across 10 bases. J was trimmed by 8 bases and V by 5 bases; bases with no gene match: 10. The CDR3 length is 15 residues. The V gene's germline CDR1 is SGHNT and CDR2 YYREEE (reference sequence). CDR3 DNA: TGTGCCAGCAGGGCCTTAGCGGGAGGTCTCGATGAGCAGTTCTTC. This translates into CASRALAGGLDEQFF.

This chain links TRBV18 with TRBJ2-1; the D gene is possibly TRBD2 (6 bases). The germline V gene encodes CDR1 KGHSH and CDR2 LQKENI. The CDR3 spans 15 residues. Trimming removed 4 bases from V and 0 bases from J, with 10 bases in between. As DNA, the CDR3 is TGTGCCAGCTCACTCCCAGCGGGCTCCTACAATGAGCAGTTCTTC. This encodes CASSLPAGSYNEQFF.

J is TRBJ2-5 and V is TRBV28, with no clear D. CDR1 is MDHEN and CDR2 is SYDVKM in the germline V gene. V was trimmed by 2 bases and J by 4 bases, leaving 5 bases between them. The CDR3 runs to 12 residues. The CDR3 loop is CASSLPGETQYF. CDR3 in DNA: TGTGCCAGCAGTTTACCTGGAGAGACCCAGTACTTC.

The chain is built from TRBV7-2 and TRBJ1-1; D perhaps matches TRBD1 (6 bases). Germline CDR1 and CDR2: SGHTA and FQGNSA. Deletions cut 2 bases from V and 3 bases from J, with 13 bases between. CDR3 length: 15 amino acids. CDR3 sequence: CASSLTGPGDTEAFF. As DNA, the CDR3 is TGTGCCAGCAGCTTAACTGGGCCAGGGGACACTGAAGCTTTCTTT.

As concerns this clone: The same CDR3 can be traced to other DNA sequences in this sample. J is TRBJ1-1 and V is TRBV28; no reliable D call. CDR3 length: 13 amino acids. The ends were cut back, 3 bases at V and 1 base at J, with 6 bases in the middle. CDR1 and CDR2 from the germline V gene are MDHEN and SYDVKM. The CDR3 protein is CASSLAENTEAFF. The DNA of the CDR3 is TGTGCCAGCAGTTTGGCGGAGAACACTGAAGCTTTCTTT.

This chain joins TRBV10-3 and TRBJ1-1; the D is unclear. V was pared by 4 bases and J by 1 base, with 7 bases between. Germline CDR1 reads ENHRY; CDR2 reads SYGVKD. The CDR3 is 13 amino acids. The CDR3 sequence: CAISVEGNTEAFF. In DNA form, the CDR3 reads TGTGCCATCAGTGTGGAGGGGAACACTGAAGCTTTCTTT.